The 21 T cell receptor beta chains reported below all come from one sample, sequenced in a study of T cell responses to AZD1222 COVID-19 vaccine. Measured with immunoSEQ multiplex PCR; TCRdb has only the in-frame clones, and not every one. The top ten clones hold 2.5% to 3% of a sample with 200,000 or so clones, around 86% of them seen once. The input for sequencing was peripheral blood, taken on day 0 of MenACWY control vaccination. The receptors were sampled from an adult in good health.

This chain connects TRBV5-5 to TRBJ1-2; D gene unclear. There are 14 residues in the CDR3. Per germline, CDR1 SGHKS and CDR2 YYEKEE (reference sequence). Between the trimmed V and J ends, which lost 0 bases and 8 bases, there was a span of 14 bases. CDR3 residues: CASSLDQVPGGYTF. The CDR3 DNA reads as TGTGCCAGCAGCTTGGACCAGGTACCCGGAGGCTACACCTTC.

The rearrangement uses TRBV6-1 and TRBJ1-2, with D possibly being TRBD1 (5 bases). V lost 3 bases and J lost 5, with 13 bases in between. The CDR3 is made up of 14 amino acids. Germline loops: CDR1 MNHNS, CDR2 SASEGT. DNA for the CDR3: TGTGCCAGCAGTGAGGGGGACTCGAGATATGGCTACACCTTC. It is translated as CASSEGDSRYGYTF.

The chain couples TRBV5-1 to TRBJ1-2, with 9 bases identical to TRBD1. The germline CDR1 and CDR2 sequences are SGHRS and YFSETQ. The length of the CDR3 is 15 residues. V was clipped by 4 bases and J by 5 bases; unmatched bases: 9. The DNA of the CDR3 is TGCGCCAGCAGCGCCCAACAGGGGGCAGGGTATGGCTACACCTTC. It specifies CASSAQQGAGYGYTF.

The J gene is TRBJ2-5, the V gene TRBV30, with a tentative D call TRBD2 (7 bases). With 2 bases removed from V and 5 bases from J, the gap between germline ends came to 12 bases. The CDR3 is 13 amino acids. Germline values: CDR1 GTSNPN, CDR2 SVGIG (reference sequence). DNA for the CDR3: TGTGCCTGGAGTAGGGGGGGCCGTGAGACCCAGTACTTC. It yields the protein CAWSRGGRETQYF.

This clone has only one observation. The V and J genes are TRBV28 and TRBJ2-2; 11 nucleotides align to TRBD2. This CDR3 has 16 amino acids. Germline V gene sequence: CDR1 MDHEN, CDR2 SYDVKM. Losses at the gene ends were 6 bases for V and 5 bases for J; bases not matched to a gene: 8. CDR3 in DNA: TGTGCCAGCAGAGAGACTAGCGGGGCGAGTACCGGGGAGCTGTTTTTT. Translating gives CASRETSGASTGELFF. Using reference TRBV28 and TRBJ2-2 for the parts outside the CDR3, the full variable domain is DVKVTQSSRYLVKRTGEKVFLECVQDMDHENMFWYRQDPGLGLRLIYFSYDVKMKEKGDIPEGYSVSREKKERFSLILESASTNQTSMYLCASRETSGASTGELFFGEGSRLTVL.

The J gene is TRBJ1-2, the V gene TRBV6-5, with unresolved D. Germline loops: CDR1 MNHEY, CDR2 SVGAGI. The CDR3 contains 12 residues. V lost 8 bases, J lost 5 bases, and 12 bases lay in between. The CDR3 here is CASLTGIYGYTF. The CDR3 coding sequence is TGTGCCAGCTTGACGGGGATTTATGGCTACACCTTC.

V gene TRBV6-4 combines with J gene TRBJ2-1, with 14 positions matching TRBD2. Germline CDR1 is MRHNA and CDR2 is SNTAGT. The CDR3 length is 15 residues. Trimming took 5 bases from V and 8 from J; bases not matched to a gene: 5. Written as DNA, the CDR3 is TGTGCCAGCAGTACGGGACTAGCGGGAGCCGATGAGCAGTTCTTC. This codes for CASSTGLAGADEQFF.

CDR3 bases: TGTGCCAGCAGTGAGTTGGGGGAGAGAAACACCATATATTTT. Amino acid sequence: CASSELGERNTIYF. The chain uses TRBV6-1 and TRBJ1-3, with D possibly TRBD1 on 5 matching bases. This CDR3 region has 14 residues. The germline V and J ends were trimmed by 3 bases and 5 bases, with 11 bases remaining between them. The germline V gene encodes CDR1 MNHNS and CDR2 SASEGT.

The chain recombines TRBV7-9 with TRBJ1-1; perhaps TRBD1 as D (5 bases). Germline CDR1 reads SEHNR; CDR2 reads FQNEAQ (reference sequence). The CDR3 loop spans 16 amino acids. The V gene lost 3 bases and the J gene lost 3 bases, with 17 bases spanning the gap. The CDR3 DNA reads as TGTGCCAGCAGCTTCGGGTCCCTCTCGGGGGACACTGAAGCTTTCTTT. Amino acids: CASSFGSLSGDTEAFF. Filled out from reference TRBV7-9 and TRBJ1-1, the complete variable domain reads DTGVSQNPRHKITKRGQNVTFRCDPISEHNRLYWYRQTLGQGPEFLTYFQNEAQLEKSRLLSDRFSAERPKGSFSTLEIQRTEQGDSAMYLCASSFGSLSGDTEAFFGQGTRLTVV.

This clone was counted only a few times. The chain recombines TRBV3-1 (or the pseudogene TRBV3-2) with TRBJ2-1; D may be TRBD2 (6 bases). The CDR3 covers 15 residues. V was clipped by 4 bases and J by 5 bases, with 15 bases between them. The germline CDR1 and CDR2 sequences are LGHDT and YNNKEL (reference sequence). CDR3 DNA: TGTGCCAGCAGCCGAGGACTAACGGTAAACAATGAGCAGTTCTTC. This encodes CASSRGLTVNNEQFF.

The CDR3 DNA reads as TGCGCCAGCAGCCAAGAACTAGCGGGGGGGCGTTCCGGGGAGCTGTTTTTT. Amino acid sequence: CASSQELAGGRSGELFF. The genes are TRBV4-1 and TRBJ2-2; 13 bases match TRBD2. The CDR3 loop spans 17 amino acids. V gave up 0 bases and J gave up 6 bases; unmatched junction bases: 4. Looked up from germline, CDR1 is MGHRA and CDR2 is YSYEKL.

The chain recombines TRBV9 with TRBJ2-7, with TRBD2 matching 10 bases. The CDR3 contains 17 residues. Germline V CDR1 and CDR2: SGDLS, YYNGEE. The V and J ends lost 3 bases and 5 bases, in that order; junction bases with no gene match: 14. The CDR3 spells CASSGALAGVLPDEQYF. CDR3 coding DNA: TGTGCCAGCAGCGGTGCCCTAGCGGGAGTCCTTCCTGACGAGCAGTACTTC. The full variable domain, its missing parts supplied by reference TRBV9 and TRBJ2-7, is DSGVTQTPKHLITATGQRVTLRCSPRSGDLSVYWYQQSLDQGLQFLIQYYNGEERAKGNILERFSAQQFPDLHSELNLSSLELGDSALYFCASSGALAGVLPDEQYFGPGTRLTVT.

This chain connects TRBV28 to TRBJ1-1; TRBD1 matches 7 bases. This CDR3 spans 16 amino acids. Germline assignment: CDR1 MDHEN and CDR2 SYDVKM. Germline trimming cut 7 bases from V and 10 bases from J; bases unmatched to any gene: 21. CDR3 amino acids: CASTVTGAGPGRRAFF. CDR3 nucleotides: TGTGCCAGCACCGTTACAGGGGCGGGCCCAGGGCGGCGAGCTTTCTTT. The variable domain in full, with the rest retrieved from reference TRBV28 and TRBJ1-1, is DVKVTQSSRYLVKRTGEKVFLECVQDMDHENMFWYRQDPGLGLRLIYFSYDVKMKEKGDIPEGYSVSREKKERFSLILESASTNQTSMYLCASTVTGAGPGRRAFFGQGTRLTVV.

The genes are TRBV27 and TRBJ1-5; D is ambiguous. The CDR3 has 14 amino acids. The V gene's germline CDR1 is MNHEY and CDR2 SMNVEV (reference sequence). The germline V and J ends were trimmed by 2 bases and 5 bases, with 10 bases remaining between them. The CDR3 protein is CASSLKGRDQPQHF. DNA of the CDR3: TGTGCCAGCAGTTTAAAAGGTAGGGATCAGCCCCAGCATTTT.

The chain uses TRBV28 and TRBJ1-5, with D possibly TRBD1 on 6 matching bases. The V gene lost 3 bases and the J gene lost 4 bases, with 13 bases spanning the gap. Per germline, CDR1 MDHEN and CDR2 SYDVKM. CDR3 length: 15 amino acids. As DNA, the CDR3 is TGTGCCAGCAGTTTTGGTGCCAGGGGTAATCAGCCCCAGCATTTT. Its protein product is CASSFGARGNQPQHF. The entire variable domain, with the rest obtained from reference TRBV28 and TRBJ1-5, is as follows: DVKVTQSSRYLVKRTGEKVFLECVQDMDHENMFWYRQDPGLGLRLIYFSYDVKMKEKGDIPEGYSVSREKKERFSLILESASTNQTSMYLCASSFGARGNQPQHFGDGTRLSIL.

This clone was seen just once. The chain is built from TRBV5-6 and TRBJ2-7; maybe TRBD1 (6 bases). The CDR3 covers 15 residues. V lost 6 bases and J 4 bases, leaving 20 bases between the germline ends. Germline V lookup: CDR1 SGHDT, CDR2 YYEEEE. The CDR3 coding sequence is TGTGCCAGCACCCCGAGACCAGGGGCAGGATACGAGCAGTACTTC. It codes for CASTPRPGAGYEQYF.

The rearrangement joins TRBV6-1 to TRBJ1-4, with D tentatively TRBD1 (6 bases). The CDR3 has 13 amino acids. V was trimmed by 2 bases and J by 11 bases, leaving 12 bases between them. Germline V lookup: CDR1 MNHNS, CDR2 SASEGT. Here the CDR3 reads CASSEQGYGKLFF. CDR3 nucleotide sequence: TGTGCCAGCAGTGAACAGGGGTATGGCAAACTGTTTTTT.

The chain joins TRBV9 to TRBJ1-2, with D perhaps TRBD1 (6 bases). V lost 4 bases and J 7 bases, leaving 14 bases between the germline ends. CDR1 and CDR2 from the germline V gene are SGDLS and YYNGEE. This CDR3 region has 13 residues. The CDR3 nucleotides are TGTGCCAGCAGCCCCTCCGGGGGGCTTGGCTACACCTTC. It yields the protein CASSPSGGLGYTF.

The chain employs TRBV6-2 or TRBV6-3 and TRBJ2-1; 11 nucleotides match TRBD2. V lost 5 bases to trimming and J lost 4 bases; unmatched junction nucleotides: 4. CDR1 is MNHEY, CDR2 SVGEGT, per germline. The CDR3 loop spans 15 amino acids. CDR3 residues: CASSVTSGDYNEQFF. The CDR3 bases are TGTGCCAGCAGTGTGACTAGCGGGGATTACAATGAGCAGTTCTTC.

The chain links TRBV2 to TRBJ1-2; D is undetermined. The CDR3 loop spans 13 amino acids. V lost 8 bases, J lost 1 base, and 11 bases lay in between. Germline V gives CDR1 SNHLY, CDR2 FYNNEI. The CDR3, as DNA: TGTGCCAGCCAACGGGCTATTAACTATGGCTACACCTTC. The encoded protein is CASQRAINYGYTF.

In its sample, this clone was seen once. The chain is built from TRBV19 and TRBJ2-1; no clear D. The V end was cut by 1 base, the J end by 0 bases, with 13 bases between. The CDR3 is made up of 17 amino acids. The germline gives CDR1 LNHDA, CDR2 SQIVND (reference sequence). DNA of the CDR3: TGTGCCAGTAGTATAGGCCCCGATGATAGCTCCTACAATGAGCAGTTCTTC. Encoded protein: CASSIGPDDSSYNEQFF.